This T cell receptor (beta chain) was obtained from a study of blood T cell repertoires in COVID-19. Study background: PBMCs, B-cell-depleted T cells, or T cells were the source of the cDNA or gDNA that made up the material.

Original analysis: Cell counts per sample came from amplifying reference gene primers. Repertoires were generated with immunoSEQ multiplex PCR, while TCRdb's copy carries only in-frame clones and drops some. That table gives V, J and clone size, and the DNA gave D and trimming. The data contain some 200,000 clones, approximately 80% of them singletons. The ends were cut back, 1 base at V and 9 bases at J, with 13 bases in the middle. The CDR3 has 15 amino acids. Germline-derived CDR1 and CDR2 are SGHDN and FVKESK. The Seattle site enrolled patients during active infection and followed them longitudinally.

The TCR originated in a woman older than 75 with COVID-19, enrolled during active disease. V is TRBV14 and J is TRBJ1-6; tentative D call: TRBD1 (5 bases). Material for sequencing was peripheral blood. This chain's CDR3 is CASSQGRAGISPLHF. The CDR3 DNA sequence: TGTGCCAGCAGCCAAGGACGGGCAGGGATTTCACCCCTCCACTTT.